This TCR beta chain was retrieved from a study of CD8 T cells in Susac syndrome. The CDR3 consists of 14 residues. V lost 1 base, J lost 1 base, and 7 bases lay in between. Germline loops: CDR1 LGHDT, CDR2 YNNKEL (reference sequence). The authors reverse transcribed about 0.5 to 1 ug RNA with random hexamers. One entry per CDR3 protein, called by TCRdb with MiXCR from the immunoSEQ multiplex PCR reads. This table holds roughly 200,000 distinct CDR3 sequences, 95% found once. The sequence derives from a human donor in good health. Specimen: CD4+ T cells from PBMCs. V usage is TRBV3-1 and J usage is TRBJ1-1; D unclear. CDR3 loop: CASSQAPWNTEAFF. DNA of the CDR3: TGTGCCAGCAGCCAAGCTCCCTGGAACACTGAAGCTTTCTTT.